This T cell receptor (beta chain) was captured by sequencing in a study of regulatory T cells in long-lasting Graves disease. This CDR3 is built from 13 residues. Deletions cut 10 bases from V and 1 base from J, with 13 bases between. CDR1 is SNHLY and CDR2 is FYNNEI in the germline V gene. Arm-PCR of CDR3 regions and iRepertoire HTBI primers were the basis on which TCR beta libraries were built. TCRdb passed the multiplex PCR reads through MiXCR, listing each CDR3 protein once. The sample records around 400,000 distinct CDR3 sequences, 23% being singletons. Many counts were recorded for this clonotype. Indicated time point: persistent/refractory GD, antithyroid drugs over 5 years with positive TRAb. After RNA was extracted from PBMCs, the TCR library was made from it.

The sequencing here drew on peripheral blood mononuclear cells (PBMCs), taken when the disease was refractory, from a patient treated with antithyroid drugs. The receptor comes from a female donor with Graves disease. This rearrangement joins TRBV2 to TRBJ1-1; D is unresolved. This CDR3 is CATCDNENTEAFF. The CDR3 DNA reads TGTGCCACCTGTGACAATGAGAACACTGAAGCTTTCTTT.